The rows below give T cell receptor beta chains drawn from one sample of a study of shared clonotypes between healthy human individuals. TCRdb's copy holds only in-frame clones and misses some; the assay was immunoSEQ multiplex PCR. The profile covers some 2,000,000 clones, with just under 95% appearing a single time and 1.1% taken by the ten largest. Sample: naive CD8+ T cells sorted from blood. The receptors come from a young man in good health. Both conserved end residues are part of each CDR3. A D gene is named only where the DNA matches it firmly. A clone size is listed for some rows: how often the clone was seen (once, few, many), or a class if it is expanded.

size,V,J,D,CDR3,DNA
.,TRBV7-2,TRBJ2-7,.,CASSLAGPWDEQYF,TGTGCCAGCAGCTTAGCGGGTCCCTGGGACGAGCAGTACTTC
.,TRBV30,TRBJ1-4,.,CAWSRQNEKLFF,TGTGCCTGGAGTCGACAGAATGAAAAACTGTTTTTT
.,TRBV7-9,TRBJ1-2,TRBD1,CASSAGTDYGYTF,TGTGCCAGCAGCGCCGGGACAGACTATGGCTACACCTTC
.,TRBV4-1,TRBJ2-7,.,CASSQEWDLLYEQYF,TGCGCCAGCAGCCAAGAATGGGATTTATTGTACGAGCAGTACTTC
.,TRBV5-4,TRBJ2-3,TRBD2,CASSLGSGSADTQYF,TGTGCCAGCAGCTTGGGTAGCGGGAGTGCAGATACGCAGTATTTT
.,TRBV27,TRBJ2-3,.,CASSLGGAGTDTQYF,TGTGCCAGCAGTTTAGGCGGGGCGGGCACAGATACGCAGTATTTT
once,TRBV4-3,TRBJ2-1,.,CASSQGSAAGNEQFF,TGCGCCAGCAGCCAAGGGAGCGCCGCCGGCAATGAGCAGTTCTTC
.,TRBV18,TRBJ2-3,TRBD2,CASSPTALAGAGDTQYF,TGTGCCAGCTCACCCACAGCGTTAGCGGGGGCAGGAGATACGCAGTATTTT
.,TRBV5-4,TRBJ2-7,.,CASSLHLSYEQYF,TGTGCCAGCAGCTTACACCTCTCCTACGAGCAGTACTTC
.,TRBV30,TRBJ2-1,.,CAWSVLSSEGEQFF,TGTGCCTGGAGTGTACTGTCTAGCGAGGGTGAGCAGTTCTTC
.,TRBV27,TRBJ2-1,.,CASSLRQNNEQFF,TGTGCCAGCAGTTTAAGGCAAAACAATGAGCAGTTCTTC
.,TRBV6-5,TRBJ1-2,.,CASSYSALNNYGYTF,TGTGCCAGCAGTTACTCGGCCCTAAATAACTATGGCTACACCTTC
.,TRBV10-1,TRBJ2-7,TRBD1,CASSEETGGSYEQYF,TGCGCCAGCAGTGAGGAGACAGGGGGCTCCTACGAGCAGTACTTC
.,TRBV6-6,TRBJ1-4,.,CASSYVGEGREKLFF,TGTGCCAGCAGTTACGTGGGAGAGGGGCGAGAAAAACTGTTTTTT
.,TRBV7-9,TRBJ2-5,TRBD2,CASSHGGEETQYF,TGTGCCAGCAGCCATGGGGGGGAAGAGACCCAGTACTTC
.,TRBV29-1,TRBJ2-1,.,CSVAGRDYNEQFF,TGCAGCGTTGCCGGGAGAGACTACAATGAGCAGTTCTTC